This T cell receptor beta chain was captured in a study of human T cells and chemical hapten exposure. This CDR3 is 17 amino acids long. The ends were cut back, 3 bases at V and 0 bases at J, with 13 bases in the middle. Germline V CDR1 and CDR2: SGDLS, YYNGEE. How the authors handled the data: Sampled TCR counts reached a median of 95,638 per sample, with values ranging from about 23,224 to 700,000. A single record per CDR3 protein comes from TCRdb applying MiXCR to the RACE reads. What appears here as the V and J calls and clone size reflects TCRdb's work, not the paper's. In the table there are roughly 42,000 distinct CDR3 sequences, roughly 9% of which are singletons. Regarding time point: patch test 2, 6 weeks after DPC sensitization. Treatment here: therapeutic diphenylcyclopropenone sensitization with weekly scalp DPC. Researchers extracted total RNA from unfractionated whole blood.

The origin of this receptor is a woman in her twenties or thirties with alopecia areata. Some clones in this sample may be carry-over from other donors' samples. This material consisted of whole blood, taken in connection with sensitization to the hapten diphenylcyclopropenone (DPC). V gene TRBV9 combines with J gene TRBJ1-6, with a tentative D call TRBD1 (5 bases). CDR3 in amino acids: CASSAGTANSYNSPLHF. The CDR3 DNA reads as TGTGCCAGCAGCGCGGGGACTGCTAACTCCTATAATTCACCCCTCCACTTT.